The 13 T cell receptor beta chains below were found in one sample sequenced in a study of blood T cells in healthy people across ages. Combining a sample-barcoded 5' primer with a J-beta primer mix, a second PCR ran for 7 to 11 cycles. TCRdb passed the 5' RACE reads through MiXCR, listing each CDR3 protein once. Counted here are over 600,000 distinct CDR3 sequences, around 45% occurring once; the ten biggest clones make up around 18%. The specimen was blood. The source of these receptors is an older man in good health.

The V and J genes are TRBV20-1 and TRBJ2-4; a possible D gene is TRBD1 (6 bases). Near its end, the DNA agrees better with TRBJ2-7, so the J call may be wrong. This CDR3 is 13 amino acids long. Germline loops: CDR1 DFQATT, CDR2 SNEGSKA (reference sequence). Written as DNA, the CDR3 is TGCAGTGCTAGGGGGCCGACAGGCCACGAGCAGTACTTC. Translation gives CSARGPTGHEQYF.

The CDR3 DNA is TGTGCCAGCAGTACGCGGACAGGGCGTCAAGAGACCCAGTACTTC. This encodes CASSTRTGRQETQYF. V usage is TRBV6-5 and J usage is TRBJ2-5; 8 bases line up with TRBD1. Germline values: CDR1 MNHEY, CDR2 SVGAGI. The CDR3 length is 15 residues. After removal of 5 bases from V and 2 bases from J, the junction contained 7 bases not matched to a gene.

The chain links TRBV7-6 to TRBJ1-3; D gene ambiguous. CDR3 length equals 17 residues. The V gene's germline CDR1 is SGHVS and CDR2 FNYEAQ. V lost 1 base to trimming and J lost 0 bases, with 13 bases between them. This CDR3 reads CASSLDILLSSGNTIYF. As DNA, the CDR3 is TGTGCCAGCAGCTTAGACATACTTCTGAGCTCTGGAAACACCATATATTTT.

This clonotype came up many times. The gene calls are TRBV9 and TRBJ2-3, with TRBD1 identical over 8 bases. The CDR3 spans 16 residues. J lost 2 bases, V lost 3 bases, and 8 bases had no gene match. CDR1 and CDR2 from the germline V gene are SGDLS and YYNGEE. As DNA, the CDR3 is TGTGCCAGCAGCGGCCCCCAGGGGGCTTTCACAGATACGCAGTATTTT. Translation gives CASSGPQGAFTDTQYF.

Comment on this clonotype: Just one base apart from a much larger clone, this may be a read error. The genes are TRBV12-3 or TRBV12-4 and TRBJ2-1; 9 nucleotides align to TRBD2. V lost 4 bases and J lost 7; bases outside the gene matches: 5. CDR3 length equals 14 residues. Here the CDR3 reads CASSYSGRANEQFF. The CDR3 nucleotides read TGTGCCAGCAGTTATAGCGGGAGAGCTAATGAGCAGTTCTTC.

The gene calls are TRBV7-9 and TRBJ2-1; possible D gene TRBD2, 5 bases. Germline V gives CDR1 SEHNR, CDR2 FQNEAQ (reference sequence). This CDR3 spans 16 amino acids. Trimming removed 5 bases at V and 4 bases at J, with 18 bases between. CDR3 coding DNA: TGTGCCAGCAGCCCAGCGGACGGACGAAATTACAATGAGCAGTTCTTC. Translation: CASSPADGRNYNEQFF. Together with reference TRBV7-9 and TRBJ2-1, the CDR3 gives the full variable domain: DTGVSQNPRHKITKRGQNVTFRCDPISEHNRLYWYRQTLGQGPEFLTYFQNEAQLEKSRLLSDRFSAERPKGSFSTLEIQRTEQGDSAMYLCASSPADGRNYNEQFFGPGTRLTVL.

This rearrangement joins TRBV5-1 to TRBJ1-2; unclear D gene. Trimming took 0 bases from V and 2 from J, leaving 11 bases between them. In germline, CDR1 is SGHRS, CDR2 YFSETQ. The CDR3 runs to 15 residues. In nucleotides, the CDR3 is TGCGCCAGCAGCTTGGAATATGGTCAGAACTATGGCTACACCTTC. The encoded protein is CASSLEYGQNYGYTF.

This clonotype was detected once. This sequence joins TRBV3-1 and TRBJ1-1; TRBD1 agrees at 9 bases. CDR3 size: 14 residues. The germline V gene has CDR1 LGHDT and CDR2 YNNKEL (reference sequence). V lost 3 bases, J lost 4 bases, and 3 bases stayed unmatched. This chain's CDR3 is CASSHPTGGTEAFF. In DNA form, the CDR3 reads TGTGCCAGCAGCCATCCGACAGGGGGCACTGAAGCTTTCTTT.

This clonotype was found a few times. V and J are TRBV2 and TRBJ2-3; unclear D gene. This CDR3 is built from 12 residues. V lost 2 bases to trimming and J lost 6 bases, with 6 bases between them. Germline assignment: CDR1 SNHLY and CDR2 FYNNEI. The CDR3 sequence: CASSETGDTQYF. The CDR3 DNA is TGTGCCAGCAGTGAAACCGGGGATACGCAGTATTTT.

In this sample, this clonotype turned up a few times. J is TRBJ1-5 and V is TRBV6-2 or TRBV6-3, with D unclear. Germline V lookup: CDR1 MNHEY, CDR2 SVGEGT. CDR3 length: 14 amino acids. Trimming left V 2 bases short and J 2 bases short, with 7 bases between. This chain's CDR3 is CASSYTFGNQPQHF. Here the CDR3 DNA reads TGTGCCAGCAGTTACACCTTCGGCAATCAGCCCCAGCATTTT.

V gene TRBV28 combines with J gene TRBJ1-5, with unresolved D. V dropped 2 bases and J dropped 7 bases, with 12 bases sitting between them. This CDR3 comprises 14 residues. Germline assignment: CDR1 MDHEN and CDR2 SYDVKM. CDR3 DNA sequence: TGTGCCAGCAGTTTACGGGGAGCCGGGCAGCCCCAGCATTTT. Protein: CASSLRGAGQPQHF.

V usage is TRBV4-1 and J usage is TRBJ2-5, with D possibly TRBD1 on 5 matching bases. The CDR3 consists of 16 residues. Deletions cut 2 bases from V and 4 bases from J, with 17 bases between. Germline V lookup: CDR1 MGHRA, CDR2 YSYEKL. The CDR3, as DNA: TGCGCCAGCAGCCAACATCCCCAGGGTTACGGAGAGACCCAGTACTTC. It translates to CASSQHPQGYGETQYF.

This clonotype was observed once. The genes are TRBV7-6 and TRBJ2-1; a weak D match, TRBD2 (5 bases). The CDR3 runs 15 residues. Trimming shortened V by 3 bases and J by 0 bases, and 9 bases separated the two germline ends. The germline V gene has CDR1 SGHVS and CDR2 FNYEAQ. The DNA of the CDR3 is TGTGCCAGCAGCTTTATGAGGGACTCCTACAATGAGCAGTTCTTC. It translates to CASSFMRDSYNEQFF.